A single T cell receptor beta chain is shown here with its context. As yet, its antigen is unknown. The junction and the germline gene differ at one end; a read error may be behind it. Other DNA sequences in the sample encode the same CDR3. The source of the sample is a study of T cells after posttransplantation cyclophosphamide. TCRdb keeps only in-frame clones here, not all; method: immunoSEQ multiplex PCR. The table shows 15,000 or so clones, with around 87% occurring only once. Methotrexate plus calcineurin inhibitor accompanied controls' myeloablative marrow transplants; sampling was 1 year later. The study's findings and limits: Blood and skin or GI T cell repertoires showed limited TRB overlap. Donor-recipient repertoire similarity was low at 1-2 months, rising over year one. Recipient CMV seropositivity and CMV reactivation strongly tracked TRB clonality.

This CDR3 comprises 14 residues. Germline loops: CDR1 LNHDA, CDR2 SQIVND (reference sequence). This receptor was obtained from a male patient aged 50 or older who received an allogeneic stem cell transplant from an unrelated donor, was CMV-positive, and had chronic GVHD only. Certain T cells may be donor cells from the graft. The chain carries TRBV19 and TRBJ2-1, with TRBD1 matching over 9 bases. The material was PBMCs, obtained after an allogeneic stem cell transplant with a calcineurin inhibitor and methotrexate. The CDR3, as DNA: TGTGCCAGTACGGACAGGGGATCCTATAATGAGCAGTTCTTC. The encoded protein is CASTDRGSYNEQFF.